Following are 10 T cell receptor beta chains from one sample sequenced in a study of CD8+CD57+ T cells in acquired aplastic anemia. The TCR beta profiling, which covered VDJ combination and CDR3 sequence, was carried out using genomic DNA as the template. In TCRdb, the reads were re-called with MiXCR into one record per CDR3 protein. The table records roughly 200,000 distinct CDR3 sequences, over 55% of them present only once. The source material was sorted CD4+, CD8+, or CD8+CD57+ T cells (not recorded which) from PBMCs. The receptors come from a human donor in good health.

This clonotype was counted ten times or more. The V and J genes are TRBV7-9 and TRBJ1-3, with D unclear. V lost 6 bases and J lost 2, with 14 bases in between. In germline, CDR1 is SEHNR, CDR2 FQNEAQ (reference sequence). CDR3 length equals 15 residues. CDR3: CASRPREVPGNTIYF. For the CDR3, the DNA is TGTGCCAGCAGACCCCGAGAGGTCCCTGGAAACACCATATATTTT.

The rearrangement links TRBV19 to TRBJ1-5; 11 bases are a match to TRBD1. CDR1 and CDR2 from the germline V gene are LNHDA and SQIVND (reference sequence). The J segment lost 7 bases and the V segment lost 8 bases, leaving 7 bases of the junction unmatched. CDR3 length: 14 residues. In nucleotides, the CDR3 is TGTGCCAGTGCCGGGACAGGGGGACGACAGCCCCAGCATTTT. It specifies CASAGTGGRQPQHF.

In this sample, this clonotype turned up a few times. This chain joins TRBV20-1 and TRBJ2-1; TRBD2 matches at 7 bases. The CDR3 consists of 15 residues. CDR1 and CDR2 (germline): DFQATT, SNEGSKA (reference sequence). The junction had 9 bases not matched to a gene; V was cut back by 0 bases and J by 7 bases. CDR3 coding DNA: TGCAGTGCTAGAGATCTATGGGGAGGGTTTAATGAGCAGTTCTTC. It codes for CSARDLWGGFNEQFF.

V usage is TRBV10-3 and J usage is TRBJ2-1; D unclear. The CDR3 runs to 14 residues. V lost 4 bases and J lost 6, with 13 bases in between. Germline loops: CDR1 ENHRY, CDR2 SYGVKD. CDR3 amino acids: CAISGGPRSNEQFF. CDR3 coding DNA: TGTGCCATCAGTGGCGGACCAAGAAGCAATGAGCAGTTCTTC.

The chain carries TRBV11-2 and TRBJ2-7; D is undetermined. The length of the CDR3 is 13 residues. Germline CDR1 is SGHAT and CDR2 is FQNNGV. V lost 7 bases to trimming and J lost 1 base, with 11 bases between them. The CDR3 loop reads CASTTTFSYEQYF. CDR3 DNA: TGTGCCAGCACCACGACATTTTCCTACGAGCAGTACTTC.

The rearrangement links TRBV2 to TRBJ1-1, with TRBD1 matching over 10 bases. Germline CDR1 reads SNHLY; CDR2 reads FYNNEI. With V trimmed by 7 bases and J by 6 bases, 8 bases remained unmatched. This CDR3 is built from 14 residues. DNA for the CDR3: TGTGCCAGCAAGACAGGGGGCCTTGGGGCTGAAGCTTTCTTT. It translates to CASKTGGLGAEAFF.

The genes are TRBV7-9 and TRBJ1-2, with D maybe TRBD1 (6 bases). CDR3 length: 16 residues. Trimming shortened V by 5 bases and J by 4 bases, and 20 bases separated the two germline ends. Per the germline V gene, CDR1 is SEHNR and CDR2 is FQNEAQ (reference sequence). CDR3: CASSPSAGAIGYGYTF. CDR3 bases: TGTGCCAGCAGCCCATCGGCAGGGGCTATAGGCTATGGCTACACCTTC.

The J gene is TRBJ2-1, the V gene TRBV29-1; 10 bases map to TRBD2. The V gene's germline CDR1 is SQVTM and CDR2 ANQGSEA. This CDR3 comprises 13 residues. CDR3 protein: CSLGLAGEYEQFF. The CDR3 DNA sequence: TGCAGTTTAGGGCTAGCGGGAGAATATGAGCAGTTCTTC.

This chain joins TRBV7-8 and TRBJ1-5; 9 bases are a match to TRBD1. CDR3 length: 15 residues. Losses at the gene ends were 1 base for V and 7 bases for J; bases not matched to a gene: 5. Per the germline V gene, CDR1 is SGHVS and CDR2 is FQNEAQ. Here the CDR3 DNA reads TGTGCCAGCAGCTTAGGGGGACAGGGAGAACAGCCCCAGCATTTT. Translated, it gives CASSLGGQGEQPQHF.

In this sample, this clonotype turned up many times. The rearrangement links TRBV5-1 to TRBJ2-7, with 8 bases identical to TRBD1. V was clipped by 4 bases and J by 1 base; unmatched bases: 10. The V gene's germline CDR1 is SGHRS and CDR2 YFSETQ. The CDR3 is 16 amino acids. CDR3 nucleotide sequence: TGCGCCAGCAGCGCTACGACTGGACAGGGATCCTACGAGCAGTACTTC. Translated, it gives CASSATTGQGSYEQYF.